This T cell receptor (beta chain) was profiled in a study of T cell responses to AZD1222 COVID-19 vaccine. Overall study findings and caveats: Dominant at 160-218 and 743-854, vaccine-associated CD4 TCRs also spanned spike. The study reported that nearly half of spike-specific TCRs target unmutated variant regions. Clonal diversity was possibly underestimated, and white British individuals and females predominated among donors.

Repertoires were generated with immunoSEQ multiplex PCR, while TCRdb's copy carries only in-frame clones and drops some. The sample consists of more than 110,000 clones, 88% of them appearing once. Concerning this clone: The antigen remains undetermined.

The CDR3 runs to 14 residues. V lost 3 bases and J lost 0; bases outside the gene matches: 4. Germline CDR1 GTSNPN, CDR2 SVGIG (reference sequence). The sequence derives from an adult who received the AZD1222 COVID-19 vaccine. The chain is built from TRBV30 and TRBJ2-7, with 8 bases matching TRBD1. The sequences come from peripheral blood, collected 28 days after the second AZD1222 dose. Written as DNA, the CDR3 is TGTGCCTGGAGGGGGGACAGGAGCTCCTACGAGCAGTACTTC. It encodes CAWRGDRSSYEQYF.